This T cell receptor beta chain was recorded in a study of T cells in Graves' hyperthyroidism and ophthalmopathy. Using RNA transcripts as the source, TCR beta CDR3 regions were amplified. The study used the HTBI primer set for a first-round RT-PCR of the TCR CDR3. One entry per CDR3 protein results from TCRdb running MiXCR on the multiplex PCR reads. Of 200,000 to 250,000 distinct CDR3 sequences in the sample, about a sixth were seen once. Hyperthyroidism had been newly diagnosed in patients aged 18 to 65, and its duration was under 2 months. This sequence was found in a woman aged 50 to 60 with Graves' hyperthyroidism. Sequencing was done on a sample of blood.

CDR3 sequence (DNA): TGTGCCAGTAGGAGCAGAATGAACACTGAAGCTTTCTTT. It specifies CASRSRMNTEAFF. This chain connects TRBV19 to TRBJ1-1, with D unclear. The CDR3 has 13 amino acids. Trimming took 6 bases from V and 0 from J, leaving 8 bases between them. Germline V lookup: CDR1 LNHDA, CDR2 SQIVND (reference sequence).